Listed here are 26 T cell receptor beta chains from one sample, sequenced in a study of chemoradiotherapy in HPV16-positive cancers. TCRdb keeps only in-frame clones here, not all; method: immunoSEQ multiplex PCR. The table lists about 20,000 clones, about 87% of them singletons. Sequencing used blood, obtained from a patient who underwent chemoradiotherapy. The receptors were sampled from a human donor with HPV-associated anogenital cancer.

This chain links TRBV7-2 with TRBJ2-1; D is ambiguous. Per germline, CDR1 SGHTA and CDR2 FQGNSA. Trimming took 1 base from V and 8 from J, leaving 12 bases between them. This CDR3 is built from 14 residues. The CDR3 region is CASSLVLKLDEQFF. In DNA, the CDR3 is TGTGCCAGCAGCTTAGTACTTAAGCTAGATGAGCAGTTCTTC.

The chain employs TRBV5-1 and TRBJ1-2, with a weak D call TRBD1 (6 bases). Trimming cost V 6 bases and J 2 bases, with 11 bases left between them. The CDR3 is 13 amino acids. The germline gives CDR1 SGHRS, CDR2 YFSETQ. The CDR3 nucleotides read TGCGCCAGCAACCTGGACAGAAACTATGGCTACACCTTC. Encoded protein: CASNLDRNYGYTF.

The chain is built from TRBV15 and TRBJ2-5; 7 bases match TRBD2. Per the germline V gene, CDR1 is LNHNV and CDR2 is YYDKDF (reference sequence). The CDR3 has 15 residues. V lost 4 bases and J lost 4; bases outside the gene matches: 9. CDR3 protein: CATSISGGEVETQYF. Here the CDR3 DNA reads TGTGCCACCAGCATAAGTGGGGGGGAGGTAGAGACCCAGTACTTC. Variable domain in full (rest from reference TRBV15 and TRBJ2-5): DAMVIQNPRYQVTQFGKPVTLSCSQTLNHNVMYWYQQKSSQAPKLLFHYYDKDFNNEADTPDNFQSRRPNTSFCFLDIRSPGLGDTAMYLCATSISGGEVETQYFGPGTRLLVL.

The J gene is TRBJ2-1, the V gene TRBV5-1; 9 bases map to TRBD1. The CDR3 contains 17 residues. From germline, CDR1 is SGHRS and CDR2 YFSETQ. The V gene end was trimmed by 0 bases and the J gene end by 2 bases; junction bases not matched to a gene: 6. The CDR3 bases are TGCGCCAGCAGCTTGGTACTCCGGGACAGGGCCTACAATGAGCAGTTCTTC. It yields the protein CASSLVLRDRAYNEQFF.

On this clone itself: The junction differs from germline at one of its ends, possibly a read error. The rearrangement uses TRBV5-6 and TRBJ2-7, with D perhaps TRBD1 (6 bases). This CDR3 has 11 amino acids. The germline V gene encodes CDR1 SGHDT and CDR2 YYEEEE. This CDR3 is CASSQIGQPSF. The CDR3 DNA reads as TGTGCCAGCAGCCAAATTGGACAGCCGTCGTTC.

This clone appeared once. The gene calls are TRBV7-6 and TRBJ2-3, with D tentatively TRBD1 (6 bases). This CDR3 is 15 amino acids long. The germline CDR1 and CDR2 sequences are SGHVS and FNYEAQ. V was trimmed by 5 bases and J by 6 bases, leaving 18 bases between them. The CDR3 is CASSRQDGPSDTQYF. The CDR3 DNA is TGTGCCAGCAGCCGACAGGACGGACCCTCCGATACGCAGTATTTT.

CDR3 bases: TGTGCCAGCAGCTTATCCCCGAATCAGCCCCAGCATTTT. Residues: CASSLSPNQPQHF. J is TRBJ1-5 and V is TRBV7-7; no firm D call. The germline CDR1 and CDR2 sequences are SSHAT and FNYEAQ (reference sequence). Trimming shortened V by 2 bases and J by 4 bases, and 6 bases separated the two germline ends. This CDR3 contains 13 residues.

The V call is TRBV5-1, the J call TRBJ1-1; D is ambiguous. This CDR3 comprises 11 residues. From germline, CDR1 is SGHRS and CDR2 YFSETQ. The ends were cut back, 5 bases at V and 1 base at J, with 3 bases in the middle. The CDR3 protein is CASRGNTEAFF. Written as DNA, the CDR3 is TGCGCCAGCAGGGGGAACACTGAAGCTTTCTTT.

V is TRBV7-9 and J is TRBJ1-2, with 9 bases fitting TRBD1. The junction had 8 bases not matched to a gene; V was cut back by 7 bases and J by 8 bases. From germline, CDR1 is SEHNR and CDR2 FQNEAQ (reference sequence). CDR3 size: 13 residues. The CDR3: CASKRDRVLGYTF. CDR3 coding DNA: TGTGCCAGCAAGCGGGACAGGGTTCTCGGCTACACCTTC. Filled out from reference TRBV7-9 and TRBJ1-2, the complete variable domain reads DTGVSQNPRHKITKRGQNVTFRCDPISEHNRLYWYRQTLGQGPEFLTYFQNEAQLEKSRLLSDRFSAERPKGSFSTLEIQRTEQGDSAMYLCASKRDRVLGYTFGSGTRLTVV.

V and J are TRBV4-3 and TRBJ1-2, with 10 bases fitting TRBD1. Trimming cost V 5 bases and J 4 bases; bases outside gene matches: 13. Germline loops: CDR1 LGHNA, CDR2 YSLEER. The CDR3 is 17 amino acids. CDR3 in amino acids: CASSNRDRGSGSYGYTF. The CDR3 region has the DNA TGCGCCAGCAGCAACCGGGACAGGGGCTCGGGGAGCTATGGCTACACCTTC.

V is TRBV29-1 and J is TRBJ2-7, with unresolved D. V lost 7 bases to trimming and J lost 3 bases, with 7 bases between them. This CDR3 spans 10 amino acids. The germline gives CDR1 SQVTM, CDR2 ANQGSEA. This CDR3 reads CSARDYEQYF. The CDR3 coding sequence is TGCAGCGCGAGAGACTACGAGCAGTACTTC.

The V call is TRBV1, the J call TRBJ2-7; the DNA was not compared with TRBD1, the D call given in the table. TRBV1 is a pseudogene locus. The CDR3 has 15 amino acids. In DNA, the CDR3 is TGCACCAGCAGCCAAGACAGGGGGCGCTCCTACGAGCAGTACTTC. As protein: CTSSQDRGRSYEQYF.

V and J are TRBV7-9 and TRBJ2-5, with D hard to call. Germline V gene lookup returns CDR1 SEHNR and CDR2 FQNEAQ (reference sequence). The CDR3 length is 11 residues. V lost 3 bases, J lost 3 bases, and 2 bases lay in between. CDR3 in DNA: TGTGCCAGCAGCTTCAAAGAGACCCAGTACTTC. This translates into CASSFKETQYF.

The CDR3: CSANPGYEQYF. In DNA form, the CDR3 reads TGCAGTGCCAATCCCGGATACGAGCAGTACTTC. The chain has TRBV20-1 and TRBJ2-7; the D is unclear. The germline gives CDR1 DFQATT, CDR2 SNEGSKA (reference sequence). CDR3 length equals 11 residues. Trimming left V 6 bases short and J 4 bases short, with 10 bases between.

This clone was seen just once. V usage is TRBV7-2 and J usage is TRBJ2-1; 8 bases are a match to TRBD2. Trimming took 5 bases from V and 7 from J; bases not matched to a gene: 7. CDR3 length: 14 amino acids. The germline CDR1 and CDR2 sequences are SGHTA and FQGNSA. The CDR3 region has the DNA TGTGCCAGCAGCCTCGGGGGGGCTCGGAATGAGCAGTTCTTC. Translation: CASSLGGARNEQFF. The full variable domain, completed using reference TRBV7-2 and TRBJ2-1, is GAGVSQSPSNKVTEKGKDVELRCDPISGHTALYWYRQSLGQGLEFLIYFQGNSAPDKSGLPSDRFSAERTGGSVSTLTIQRTQQEDSAVYLCASSLGGARNEQFFGPGTRLTVL.

V usage is TRBV6-6 and J usage is TRBJ1-5; perhaps TRBD1 as D (5 bases). The length of the CDR3 is 15 residues. Germline-derived CDR1 and CDR2 are MNHNY and SVGAGI (reference sequence). V gave up 4 bases and J gave up 5 bases, with 15 bases separating them. Here the CDR3 reads CASSSSQGIHQPQHF. The CDR3 DNA is TGTGCCAGCAGTTCTTCTCAGGGAATACATCAGCCCCAGCATTTT.

The CDR3 spells CASSIAYGRAGGAYEQYF. CDR3 DNA sequence: TGTGCCAGTAGTATAGCCTATGGAAGAGCGGGGGGCGCCTACGAGCAGTACTTC. The V and J genes are TRBV19 and TRBJ2-7, with 9 bases matching TRBD2. This CDR3 is built from 18 residues. Germline loops: CDR1 LNHDA, CDR2 SQIVND (reference sequence). With V trimmed by 1 base and J by 2 bases, 12 bases remained unmatched.

This clone occurred a few times. The rearrangement joins TRBV5-1 to TRBJ1-6; 7 bases fit TRBD1. Germline CDR1 SGHRS, CDR2 YFSETQ. CDR3 length equals 14 residues. V gave up 7 bases and J gave up 6 bases; unmatched junction bases: 7. The CDR3 bases are TGCGCCAGCCATTCGGGACAGATTAATTCACCCCTCCACTTT. It yields the protein CASHSGQINSPLHF.

V is TRBV7-9 and J is TRBJ2-2, with 8 bases lining up with TRBD2. V was clipped by 6 bases and J by 3 bases; unmatched bases: 3. The CDR3 runs 14 residues. CDR1 SEHNR and CDR2 FQNEAQ come from the germline V gene (reference sequence). The CDR3 DNA reads as TGTGCCAGCAGGAGCGGGAGCTACACCGGGGAGCTGTTTTTT. It is translated as CASRSGSYTGELFF.

The genes are TRBV18 and TRBJ1-1, with D possibly TRBD1 on 5 matching bases. The CDR3 covers 14 residues. Trimming took 9 bases from V and 1 from J, leaving 15 bases between them. In germline, CDR1 is KGHSH, CDR2 LQKENI. CDR3 in DNA: TGTGCCAGTACTCTCAGGGCGTCGAACACTGAAGCTTTCTTT. This gives the protein CASTLRASNTEAFF.

V is TRBV5-1 and J is TRBJ1-2; D unresolved. From germline, CDR1 is SGHRS and CDR2 YFSETQ. The CDR3 has 13 amino acids. Trimming shortened V by 4 bases and J by 2 bases, and 9 bases separated the two germline ends. CDR3 DNA: TGCGCCAGCAGCGTGGACGGCAACTATGGCTACACCTTC. This encodes CASSVDGNYGYTF.

This clone was counted a single time. The rearrangement links TRBV5-5 to TRBJ1-5; 7 bases agree with TRBD1. V lost 1 base and J lost 5; bases outside the gene matches: 3. CDR3 length: 14 residues. Per germline, CDR1 SGHKS and CDR2 YYEKEE (reference sequence). The CDR3 nucleotides are TGTGCCAGCAGCTTGAGACAGGGCGATCAGCCCCAGCATTTT. Its translation is CASSLRQGDQPQHF.

The V call is TRBV25-1, the J call TRBJ2-7, with D possibly TRBD2 on 5 matching bases. Germline lookup yields CDR1 MGHDK and CDR2 SYGVNS. The CDR3 contains 12 residues. V lost 2 bases, J lost 6 bases, and 8 bases lay in between. In DNA, the CDR3 is TGTGCCAGCAGTGAACGAGGGTTCGAGCAGTACTTC. It translates to CASSERGFEQYF.

V and J are TRBV5-1 and TRBJ2-2; D is unclear. The CDR3 extends over 14 amino acids. V lost 7 bases, J lost 2 bases, and 12 bases lay in between. The germline V gene encodes CDR1 SGHRS and CDR2 YFSETQ. CDR3 nucleotides: TGCGCCAGCCTAGACCCAGCTAACACCGGGGAGCTGTTTTTT. Amino acid sequence: CASLDPANTGELFF.

V gene TRBV13 combines with J gene TRBJ2-7; D is unresolved. Germline values: CDR1 PRHDT, CDR2 FYEKMQ (reference sequence). V shed 0 bases and J shed 6 bases, with 12 bases lying between them. This CDR3 is built from 14 residues. CDR3 nucleotide sequence: TGTGCCAGCAGCTTAGGCCAGGTGGGCTCCGAGCAGTACTTC. Translated, it gives CASSLGQVGSEQYF.

As regards this clone: Other DNA sequences in the sample encode the same CDR3. The V gene is TRBV9, the J gene TRBJ2-7, with TRBD1 matching over 7 bases. Germline-derived CDR1 and CDR2 are SGDLS and YYNGEE. With 3 bases clipped from V and 2 bases from J, the junction kept 2 bases outside the gene matches. The CDR3 extends over 13 amino acids. CDR3 sequence: CASSGQGAYEQYF. The CDR3 DNA is TGTGCCAGCAGCGGGCAGGGGGCCTACGAGCAGTACTTC.